This T cell receptor beta chain is drawn from a study of blood T cell repertoires in COVID-19. Original data processing: The authors estimated nucleated cell counts from reference gene primer amplification. Assay: immunoSEQ multiplex PCR; the TCRdb copy retains only in-frame clones and omits some. The DNA was the basis for D and trimming; V, J and clone size are from that table. The sample has 350,000 to 400,000 clones, approximately 92% seen once. With 3 bases removed from V and 12 bases from J, the gap between germline ends came to 12 bases. This CDR3 has 12 amino acids. The study counted Cohort 3 donors as recovered given two negative PCRs, clearance, or symptom resolution.

Sequencing was done on a sample of PBMCs or T cells enriched from blood (not recorded which). The chain couples TRBV12-3 or TRBV12-4 to TRBJ1-3, with D uncertain. The source of this sequence is a man between 18 and 29 years old who had recovered from COVID-19. CDR3 residues: CASSFEGGSIYF. The DNA of the CDR3 is TGTGCCAGCAGTTTCGAGGGAGGTAGCATATATTTT.